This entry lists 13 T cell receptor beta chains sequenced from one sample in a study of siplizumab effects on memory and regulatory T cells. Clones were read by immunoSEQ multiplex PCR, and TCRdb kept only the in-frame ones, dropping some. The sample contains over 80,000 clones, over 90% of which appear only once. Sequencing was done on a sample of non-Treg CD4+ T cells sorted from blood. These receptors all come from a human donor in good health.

CDR3 region: CASSSPTGSSGNTIYF. The CDR3 coding sequence is TGTGCCAGCAGCTCACCGACAGGGAGCTCTGGAAACACCATATATTTT. The V gene is TRBV7-6, the J gene TRBJ1-3, with 7 positions matching TRBD1. There are 16 residues in the CDR3. Looked up from germline, CDR1 is SGHVS and CDR2 is FNYEAQ. The J segment lost 0 bases and the V segment lost 4 bases, leaving 6 bases of the junction unmatched.

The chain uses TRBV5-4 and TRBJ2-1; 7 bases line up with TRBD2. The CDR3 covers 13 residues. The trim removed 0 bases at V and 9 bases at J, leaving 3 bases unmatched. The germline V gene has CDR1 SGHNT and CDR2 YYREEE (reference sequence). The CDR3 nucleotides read TGTGCCAGCAGCTTGGTTGGCGGGAGTGAGCAGTTCTTC. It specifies CASSLVGGSEQFF.

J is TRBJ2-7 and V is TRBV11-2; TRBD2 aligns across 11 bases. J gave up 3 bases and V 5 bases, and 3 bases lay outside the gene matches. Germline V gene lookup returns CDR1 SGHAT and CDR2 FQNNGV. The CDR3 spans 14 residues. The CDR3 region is CASSLTSGVYEQYF. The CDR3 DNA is TGTGCCAGCAGCCTGACTAGCGGGGTCTACGAGCAGTACTTC.

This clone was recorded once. The CDR3 DNA sequence: TGTGCCTGGAGTGTAAGGCCACCCCTCCACTTT. This translates into CAWSVRPPLHF. This chain joins TRBV30 and TRBJ1-6, with D unresolved. The V end lost 0 bases, the J end lost 11 bases, and 5 bases lay between the germline ends. Germline V gene sequence: CDR1 GTSNPN, CDR2 SVGIG (reference sequence). The CDR3 totals 11 residues.

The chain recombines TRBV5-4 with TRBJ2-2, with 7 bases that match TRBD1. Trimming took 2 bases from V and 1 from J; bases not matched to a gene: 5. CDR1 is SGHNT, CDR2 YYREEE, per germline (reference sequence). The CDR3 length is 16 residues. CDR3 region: CASSLPRTGNTGELFF. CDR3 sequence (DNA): TGTGCCAGCAGCTTACCTCGGACAGGGAACACCGGGGAGCTGTTTTTT.

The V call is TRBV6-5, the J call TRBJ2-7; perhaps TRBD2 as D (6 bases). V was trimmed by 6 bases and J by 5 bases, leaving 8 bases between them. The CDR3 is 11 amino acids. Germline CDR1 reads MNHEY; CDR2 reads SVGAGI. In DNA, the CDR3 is TGTGCCAGCAGCAGACTAGACGAGCAGTACTTC. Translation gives CASSRLDEQYF.

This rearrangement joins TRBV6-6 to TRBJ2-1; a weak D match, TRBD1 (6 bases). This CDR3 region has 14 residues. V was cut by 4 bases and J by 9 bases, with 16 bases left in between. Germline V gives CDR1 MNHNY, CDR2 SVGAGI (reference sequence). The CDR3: CASSFGGQMGEQFF. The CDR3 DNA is TGTGCCAGCAGTTTTGGGGGACAAATGGGTGAGCAGTTCTTC.

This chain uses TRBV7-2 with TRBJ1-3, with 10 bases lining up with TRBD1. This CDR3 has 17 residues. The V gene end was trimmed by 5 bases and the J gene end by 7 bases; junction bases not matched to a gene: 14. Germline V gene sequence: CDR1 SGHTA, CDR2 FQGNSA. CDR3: CASSKTLRDRGSNTIYF. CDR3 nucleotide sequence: TGTGCCAGCAGCAAAACATTACGGGACAGGGGCTCGAACACCATATATTTT.

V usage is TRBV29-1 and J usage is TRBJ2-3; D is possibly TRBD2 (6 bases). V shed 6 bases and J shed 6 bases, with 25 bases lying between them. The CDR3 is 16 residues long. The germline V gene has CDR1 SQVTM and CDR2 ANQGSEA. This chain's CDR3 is CSVERQRAGPSDTQYF. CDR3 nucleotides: TGCAGCGTCGAACGGCAGCGGGCCGGCCCATCCGATACGCAGTATTTT.

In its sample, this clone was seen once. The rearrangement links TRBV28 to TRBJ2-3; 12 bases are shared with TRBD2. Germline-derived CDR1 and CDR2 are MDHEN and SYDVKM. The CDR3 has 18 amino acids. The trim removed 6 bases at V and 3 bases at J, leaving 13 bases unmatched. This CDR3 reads CASSRAGLAGTLTDTQYF. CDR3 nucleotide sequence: TGTGCCAGCAGCCGAGCGGGACTAGCGGGTACTCTTACAGATACGCAGTATTTT.

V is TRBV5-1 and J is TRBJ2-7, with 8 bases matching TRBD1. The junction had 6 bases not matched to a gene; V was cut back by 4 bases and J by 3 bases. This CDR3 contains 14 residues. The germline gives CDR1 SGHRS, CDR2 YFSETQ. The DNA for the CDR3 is TGCGCCAGCAGCAGGGACAGGACATACTACGAGCAGTACTTC. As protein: CASSRDRTYYEQYF.

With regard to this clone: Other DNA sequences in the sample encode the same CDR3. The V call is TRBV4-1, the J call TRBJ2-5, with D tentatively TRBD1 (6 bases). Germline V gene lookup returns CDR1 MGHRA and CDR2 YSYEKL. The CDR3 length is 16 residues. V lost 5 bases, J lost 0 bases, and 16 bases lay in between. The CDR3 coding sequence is TGCGCCAGCAGCGCGTTAGGGGGAATAGACCAAGAGACCCAGTACTTC. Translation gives CASSALGGIDQETQYF.

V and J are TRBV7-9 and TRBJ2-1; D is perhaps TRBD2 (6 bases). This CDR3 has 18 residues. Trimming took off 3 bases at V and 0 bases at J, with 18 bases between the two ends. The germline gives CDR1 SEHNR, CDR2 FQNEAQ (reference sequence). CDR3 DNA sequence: TGTGCCAGCAGCTTGAGATCGGGAGACCCCAGCTCCTACAATGAGCAGTTCTTC. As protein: CASSLRSGDPSSYNEQFF.